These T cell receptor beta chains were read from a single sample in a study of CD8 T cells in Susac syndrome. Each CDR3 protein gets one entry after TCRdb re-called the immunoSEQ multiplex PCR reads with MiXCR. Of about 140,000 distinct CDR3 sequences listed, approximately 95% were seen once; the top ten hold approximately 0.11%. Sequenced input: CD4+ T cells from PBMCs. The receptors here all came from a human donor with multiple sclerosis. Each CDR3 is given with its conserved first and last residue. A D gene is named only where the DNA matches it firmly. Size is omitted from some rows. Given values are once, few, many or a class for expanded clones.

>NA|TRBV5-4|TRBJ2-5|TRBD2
CASSTGLPQETQYF
TGTGCCAGCAGCACGGGACTACCACAAGAGACCCAGTACTTC
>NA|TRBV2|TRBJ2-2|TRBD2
CASSLSSGLGELFF
TGTGCCAGCAGTCTTTCTAGCGGGTTAGGGGAGCTGTTTTTT
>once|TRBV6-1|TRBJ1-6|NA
CASSRDSHEPYNSPLHF
TGTGCCAGCAGCCGAGACAGCCACGAGCCCTATAATTCACCCCTCCACTTT
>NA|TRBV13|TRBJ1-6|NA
CASSHKEAPNSPLHF
TGTGCCAGCAGCCATAAGGAGGCTCCTAATTCACCCCTCCACTTT
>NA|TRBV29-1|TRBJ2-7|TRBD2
CSVLGLAREQYF
TGCAGCGTGCTGGGACTAGCCCGCGAGCAGTACTTC
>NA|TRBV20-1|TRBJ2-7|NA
CSADRSSYEQYF
TGCAGTGCCGATAGAAGCTCCTACGAGCAGTACTTC
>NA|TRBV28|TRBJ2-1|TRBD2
CASRFSGGAFNEQFF
TGTGCCAGCAGATTTAGCGGGGGGGCCTTCAATGAGCAGTTCTTC
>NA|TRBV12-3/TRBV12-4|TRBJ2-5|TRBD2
CASSSRSTSGGVETQYF
TGTGCCAGCAGTTCTCGTTCAACTAGCGGGGGGGTGGAGACCCAGTACTTC
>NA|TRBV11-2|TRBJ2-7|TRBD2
CASSFRAAGVGEQYF
TGTGCCAGCAGCTTCAGGGCAGCGGGAGTCGGCGAGCAGTACTTC
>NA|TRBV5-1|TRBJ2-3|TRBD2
CASGLTSGGDTQYF
TGCGCCAGCGGCTTGACTAGCGGGGGTGATACGCAGTATTTT
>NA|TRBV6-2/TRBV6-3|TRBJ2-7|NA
CASSYSTRASYEQYF
TGTGCCAGCAGTTACTCGACGCGGGCCTCCTACGAGCAGTACTTC
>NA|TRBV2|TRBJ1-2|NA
CASVPPAGFNYGYTF
TGTGCCAGCGTCCCCCCCGCCGGGTTTAACTATGGCTACACCTTC
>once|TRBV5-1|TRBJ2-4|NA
CASSSVPSWGEGAKNIQYF
TGCGCCAGCAGCTCGGTCCCGAGCTGGGGTGAAGGGGCCAAAAACATTCAGTACTTC
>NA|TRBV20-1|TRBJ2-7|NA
CSARGVGQREQYF
TGCAGTGCTAGAGGAGTTGGACAGCGAGAGCAGTACTTC
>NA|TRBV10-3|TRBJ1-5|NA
CAISTTGYNQPQHF
TGTGCCATCAGTACAACAGGCTACAATCAGCCCCAGCATTTT
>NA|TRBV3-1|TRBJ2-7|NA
CASSHMGNYEQYF
TGTGCCAGCAGCCACATGGGGAACTACGAGCAGTACTTC
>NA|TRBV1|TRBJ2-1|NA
CTSTPGEQFF
TGCACCAGCACCCCCGGTGAGCAGTTCTTC
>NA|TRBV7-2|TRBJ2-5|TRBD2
CASSFTSGGAGTQYF
TGTGCCAGCAGCTTCACTAGCGGGGGGGCTGGGACCCAGTACTTC
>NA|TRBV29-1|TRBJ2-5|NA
CSVEGGVGETQYF
TGCAGCGTTGAAGGGGGCGTCGGGGAGACCCAGTACTTC